The next 26 T cell receptor beta chains were all read from a single sample in a study of blood T cell repertoires in COVID-19. Profiling relied on immunoSEQ multiplex PCR, and the TCRdb table lists in-frame clones only, not all of them. The table has about 180,000 clones, 80% to 90% seen once. The sample consisted of peripheral blood. These receptors originate from a man in his 70s with active or convalescent COVID-19.

CDR3 amino acids: CASSPPRQGGGYTF. Written as DNA, the CDR3 is TGTGCCAGCAGCCCTCCCAGACAGGGCGGGGGCTACACCTTC. The chain has TRBV6-2 or TRBV6-3 and TRBJ1-2; 7 nucleotides align to TRBD1. The germline V gene encodes CDR1 MNHEY and CDR2 SVGEGT. The CDR3 spans 14 residues. J was trimmed by 8 bases and V by 6 bases; bases with no gene match: 12.

Note on this clone: This same CDR3 is encoded by further DNA sequences in the sample. The chain employs TRBV7-2 and TRBJ1-1; 7 positions agree with TRBD1. Trimming at V came to 6 bases and at J to 0 bases, leaving 4 bases not matched to a gene. The CDR3 is made up of 14 amino acids. Per the germline V gene, CDR1 is SGHTA and CDR2 is FQGNSA. The CDR3: CASSPTGLNTEAFF. The DNA of the CDR3 is TGTGCCAGCAGTCCGACAGGGTTGAACACTGAAGCTTTCTTT.

This chain joins TRBV7-9 and TRBJ1-1; D uncertain. CDR1 and CDR2 (germline): SEHNR, FQNEAQ (reference sequence). The CDR3 length is 14 residues. V was cut by 0 bases and J by 3 bases, with 8 bases left in between. CDR3 nucleotide sequence: TGTGCCAGCAGCTTAGCCACTAGGGACACTGAAGCTTTCTTT. It encodes CASSLATRDTEAFF.

This chain joins TRBV29-1 and TRBJ2-7; 7 nucleotides line up with TRBD1. This CDR3 has 14 residues. V dropped 6 bases and J dropped 6; count of bases not matched to a gene: 14. Germline V gene lookup returns CDR1 SQVTM and CDR2 ANQGSEA. Here the CDR3 DNA reads TGCAGCGTCCGACCCCCCGGGACAGATGGCGAGCAGTACTTC. Encoded protein: CSVRPPGTDGEQYF.

The rearrangement joins TRBV7-2 to TRBJ2-2; 7 bases line up with TRBD2. V shed 7 bases and J 2 bases; nucleotides not matched to a gene: 4. The CDR3 contains 14 residues. CDR1 is SGHTA, CDR2 FQGNSA, per germline. The chain's CDR3 is CASTPSGNTGELFF. The CDR3 DNA reads TGTGCCAGCACCCCTAGCGGCAACACCGGGGAGCTGTTTTTT.

The chain uses TRBV5-1 and TRBJ1-1; no clear D gene. This CDR3 contains 13 residues. V was shortened by 0 bases and J by 7 bases, with 10 bases between the two germline ends. In germline, CDR1 is SGHRS, CDR2 YFSETQ. The chain's CDR3 is CASSLVMPSEAFF. As DNA, the CDR3 is TGCGCCAGCAGCTTGGTAATGCCCAGTGAAGCTTTCTTT.

V gene TRBV25-1 combines with J gene TRBJ2-1; D not resolved. The V gene lost 5 bases and the J gene lost 3 bases, with 5 bases spanning the gap. CDR1 and CDR2 from the germline V gene are MGHDK and SYGVNS. The CDR3 is 12 residues long. CDR3 loop: CASSFSYNEQFF. The DNA for the CDR3 is TGTGCCAGCAGTTTCAGCTACAATGAGCAGTTCTTC.

This clone was counted only a few times. V gene TRBV6-2 or TRBV6-3 combines with J gene TRBJ1-5, with D perhaps matching TRBD1 (5 bases). The ends were cut back, 2 bases at V and 7 bases at J, with 12 bases in the middle. Germline V gene sequence: CDR1 MNHEY, CDR2 SVGEGT. The CDR3 spans 14 residues. The CDR3 nucleotides are TGTGCCAGCAGTTACAGGGACTCCGGGCAGCCCCAGCATTTT. Translation gives CASSYRDSGQPQHF.

The rearrangement joins TRBV18 to TRBJ2-2; TRBD1 aligns across 7 bases. The germline V gene has CDR1 KGHSH and CDR2 LQKENI. This CDR3 is 14 amino acids long. Losses at the gene ends were 5 bases for V and 5 bases for J; bases not matched to a gene: 5. DNA of the CDR3: TGTGCCAGCTCATGGGGGACAGCTACCGGGGAGCTGTTTTTT. It translates to CASSWGTATGELFF.

This sequence joins TRBV10-3 and TRBJ2-3; 9 bases agree with TRBD2. The CDR3 consists of 18 residues. Per the germline V gene, CDR1 is ENHRY and CDR2 is SYGVKD. With V trimmed by 3 bases and J by 8 bases, 18 bases remained unmatched. In DNA, the CDR3 is TGTGCCATCAGTGATTACGGATACGAGGGCGGGAGGGCCGGTACGCAGTATTTT. Encoded protein: CAISDYGYEGGRAGTQYF.

The rearrangement uses TRBV28 and TRBJ2-7; no definite D call. The CDR3 spans 13 residues. Germline CDR1 and CDR2: MDHEN and SYDVKM. Trimming stripped 5 bases from V and 5 bases from J, with 13 bases between. The CDR3: CASSENRGHEQYF. The CDR3 region has the DNA TGTGCCAGCAGTGAGAATCGAGGCCACGAGCAGTACTTC.

The chain employs TRBV5-1 and TRBJ2-7, with no clear D. The CDR3 sequence is 16 residues long. Trimming pared 0 bases from V and 0 bases from J, leaving 13 bases between. Germline V gene data show CDR1 as SGHRS and CDR2 as YFSETQ. In nucleotides, the CDR3 is TGCGCCAGCAGCTTGGCAACGGCTTGGAGCTCCTACGAGCAGTACTTC. Translated, it gives CASSLATAWSSYEQYF.

This clone was found once. This chain connects TRBV30 to TRBJ1-6; no clear D. Trimming pared 2 bases from V and 4 bases from J, leaving 18 bases between. The CDR3 extends over 17 amino acids. Germline V lookup: CDR1 GTSNPN, CDR2 SVGIG (reference sequence). The CDR3 spells CAWSSRRQRGYNSPLHF. The CDR3 DNA follows: TGTGCCTGGAGTTCCAGACGCCAGCGAGGGTATAATTCACCCCTCCACTTT.

The rearrangement links TRBV4-3 to TRBJ2-7; D ambiguous. Between the trimmed V and J ends, which lost 1 base and 2 bases, there was a span of 12 bases. This CDR3 is 15 amino acids long. The germline V gene has CDR1 LGHNA and CDR2 YSLEER. CDR3: CASSQVFYPAYEQYF. The CDR3 DNA reads as TGCGCCAGCAGCCAAGTATTTTACCCAGCCTACGAGCAGTACTTC.

The chain recombines TRBV6-5 with TRBJ2-1; the match to TRBD1 covers 11 bases. The V gene end was trimmed by 7 bases and the J gene end by 7 bases; junction bases not matched to a gene: 6. CDR3 length: 14 residues. CDR1 is MNHEY, CDR2 SVGAGI, per germline. CDR3 sequence (DNA): TGTGCCAGCACCTTGGGACAGGGGGTAAATGAGCAGTTCTTC. It is translated as CASTLGQGVNEQFF.

This chain joins TRBV18 and TRBJ2-7, with D tentatively TRBD1 (6 bases). Germline CDR1 KGHSH, CDR2 LQKENI. The V end lost 1 base, the J end lost 0 bases, and 10 bases lay between the germline ends. CDR3 length: 15 residues. The CDR3 bases are TGTGCCAGCTCACCACGTCAGGGGATCTCCTACGAGCAGTACTTC. It specifies CASSPRQGISYEQYF. Together with reference TRBV18 and TRBJ2-7, the CDR3 gives the full variable domain: NAGVMQNPRHLVRRRGQEARLRCSPMKGHSHVYWYRQLPEEGLKFMVYLQKENIIDESGMPKERFSAEFPKEGPSILRIQQVVRGDSAAYFCASSPRQGISYEQYFGPGTRLTVT.

Only one count was recorded for this clone. The chain couples TRBV27 to TRBJ2-7; TRBD1 matches at 11 bases. The CDR3 covers 17 residues. CDR1 and CDR2 from the germline V gene are MNHEY and SMNVEV (reference sequence). V lost 5 bases, J lost 5 bases, and 14 bases stayed unmatched. The chain's CDR3 is CASSPFRGQGERHEQYF. DNA for the CDR3: TGTGCCAGCAGTCCTTTCCGGGGACAGGGGGAAAGGCACGAGCAGTACTTC.

The chain carries TRBV18 and TRBJ1-5; 7 bases are a match to TRBD1. The CDR3 is 16 residues long. CDR1 and CDR2 (germline): KGHSH, LQKENI. V dropped 5 bases and J dropped 0; count of bases not matched to a gene: 7. CDR3 sequence (DNA): TGTGCCAGCTCAGACAGGGCCCGGGGTAGCAATCAGCCCCAGCATTTT. Translating gives CASSDRARGSNQPQHF. Looking up the rest from reference TRBV18 and TRBJ1-5 gives the full variable domain: NAGVMQNPRHLVRRRGQEARLRCSPMKGHSHVYWYRQLPEEGLKFMVYLQKENIIDESGMPKERFSAEFPKEGPSILRIQQVVRGDSAAYFCASSDRARGSNQPQHFGDGTRLSIL.

The J gene is TRBJ2-7, the V gene TRBV29-1, with 11 bases identical to TRBD1. Trimming took 6 bases from V and 0 from J; bases not matched to a gene: 7. The CDR3 length is 15 residues. The germline V gene has CDR1 SQVTM and CDR2 ANQGSEA. The CDR3 loop is CSVITDRGPSYEQYF. DNA for the CDR3: TGCAGCGTCATTACGGACAGGGGGCCCTCCTACGAGCAGTACTTC.

V is TRBV19 and J is TRBJ2-7; 10 bases agree with TRBD1. This CDR3 contains 13 residues. V was pared by 10 bases and J by 4 bases, with 7 bases of the junction left unmatched. Germline CDR1 reads LNHDA; CDR2 reads SQIVND (reference sequence). The CDR3 here is CATTGTGAYEQYF. For the CDR3, the DNA is TGTGCCACCACGGGGACAGGGGCGTACGAGCAGTACTTC.

This chain links TRBV9 with TRBJ2-1; TRBD2 agrees at 15 bases. The V gene end was trimmed by 3 bases and the J gene end by 4 bases; junction bases not matched to a gene: 11. From germline, CDR1 is SGDLS and CDR2 YYNGEE. This CDR3 has 19 amino acids. CDR3 sequence (DNA): TGTGCCAGCAGCGCCGGGACTAGCGGGGGGCCTTACAAATACAATGAGCAGTTCTTC. This codes for CASSAGTSGGPYKYNEQFF.

The gene calls are TRBV7-2 and TRBJ1-4, with 7 bases identical to TRBD1. The J segment lost 9 bases and the V segment lost 0 bases, leaving 10 bases of the junction unmatched. The germline CDR1 and CDR2 sequences are SGHTA and FQGNSA. This CDR3 has 16 residues. This CDR3 reads CASSLAGGGTVKKLFF. CDR3 bases: TGTGCCAGCAGCTTAGCGGGAGGAGGGACAGTGAAAAAACTGTTTTTT.

The V call is TRBV15, the J call TRBJ2-3; TRBD2 matches 14 bases. Germline CDR1 is LNHNV and CDR2 is YYDKDF (reference sequence). There are 18 residues in the CDR3. Trimming at V came to 1 base and at J to 6 bases, leaving 9 bases not matched to a gene. The CDR3 loop is CATSRGGLAGGRGDTQYF. The DNA for the CDR3 is TGTGCCACCAGCAGAGGTGGACTAGCGGGGGGCCGGGGCGATACGCAGTATTTT.

This chain joins TRBV7-8 and TRBJ2-2; D is perhaps TRBD1 (5 bases). CDR1 SGHVS and CDR2 FQNEAQ come from the germline V gene. The CDR3 totals 14 residues. V was cut by 2 bases and J by 6 bases, with 10 bases left in between. The CDR3 DNA follows: TGTGCCAGCAGCTTACAGGGTCAAGCCGGGGAGCTGTTTTTT. Protein: CASSLQGQAGELFF.

The rearrangement links TRBV7-2 to TRBJ1-1, with 9 bases matching TRBD1. Losses at the gene ends were 5 bases for V and 10 bases for J; bases not matched to a gene: 17. The CDR3 runs 16 residues. CDR1 and CDR2 from the germline V gene are SGHTA and FQGNSA. CDR3 sequence: CASSQGAPNRGLPAFF. In DNA form, the CDR3 reads TGTGCCAGCAGCCAAGGTGCCCCAAACAGGGGGCTCCCAGCTTTCTTT.

This clone showed up many times. The genes are TRBV5-6 and TRBJ2-2, with 12 bases identical to TRBD2. After removal of 5 bases from V and 6 bases from J, the junction contained 5 bases not matched to a gene. The CDR3 contains 15 residues. CDR1 is SGHDT and CDR2 is YYEEEE in the germline V gene. Here the CDR3 reads CASRTGLAGPGELFF. CDR3 coding DNA: TGTGCCAGCAGAACGGGACTAGCGGGTCCCGGGGAGCTGTTTTTT.